The 20 T cell receptor beta chains reported below all come from one sample, sequenced in a study of CD8 T cells in ankylosing spondylitis (dated by TCRdb to the late 2010s). The library relied on 5' RACE. TCRdb lists the instrument as Illumina HiSeq 2500. TCRdb redid the processing of the public reads, applying fastp at Q25 and MiXCR, and retained in-frame beta chains. When rows share a CDR3 protein, they turn into one entry using the most common DNA and genes. Recorded for this sample are about 140,000 distinct CDR3 sequences; 25% to 35% of them occurred a single time. Jointly, the top ten make up 6% of the sample. Sequencing used synovial fluid, either unsorted or a sorted T cell fraction (not recorded which). The receptors stem from a male donor with ankylosing spondylitis.

In its sample, this clonotype was seen many times. The chain links TRBV29-1 to TRBJ1-1; D is unresolved. The germline V gene has CDR1 SQVTM and CDR2 ANQGSEA. V was pared by 2 bases and J by 6 bases, with 13 bases between. The length of the CDR3 is 13 residues. CDR3 DNA sequence: TGCAGCGTTGAACAGGACGGAGTCGCTGAAGCTTTCTTT. Encoded protein: CSVEQDGVAEAFF. The variable domain in full, with the rest retrieved from reference TRBV29-1 and TRBJ1-1, is SAVISQKPSRDICQRGTSLTIQCQVDSQVTMMFWYRQQPGQSLTLIATANQGSEATYESGFVIDKFPISRPNLTFSTLTVSNMSPEDSSIYLCSVEQDGVAEAFFGQGTRLTVV.

The sample holds one count of this clonotype. V usage is TRBV30 and J usage is TRBJ2-6; perhaps D is TRBD1 or TRBD2 (5 bases each). CDR3 length equals 15 residues. CDR1 is GTSNPN and CDR2 is SVGIG in the germline V gene (reference sequence). V was cut by 5 bases and J by 3 bases, with 14 bases left in between. The chain's CDR3 is CAWALGRVGANVLTF. The CDR3 DNA follows: TGTGCCTGGGCCCTGGGGCGGGTTGGGGCCAACGTCCTGACTTTC.

This clonotype was counted only a few times. This chain links TRBV29-1 with TRBJ2-5; 9 bases map to TRBD2. From germline, CDR1 is SQVTM and CDR2 ANQGSEA. The CDR3 has 14 amino acids. The V gene end was trimmed by 5 bases and the J gene end by 4 bases; junction bases not matched to a gene: 8. CDR3 sequence reads: CSVPSGMVRETQYF. DNA for the CDR3: TGCAGCGTTCCTAGCGGGATGGTACGAGAGACCCAGTACTTC.

This clonotype has just a few counts. J is TRBJ2-1 and V is TRBV28; the D is unclear. V gave up 10 bases and J gave up 5 bases, with 15 bases separating them. The CDR3 spans 13 residues. Germline V gene data show CDR1 as MDHEN and CDR2 as SYDVKM. CDR3 protein: CAITKSRDNEQFF. Written as DNA, the CDR3 is TGTGCCATTACGAAGTCTCGGGACAATGAGCAGTTCTTC.

This clonotype was seen a single time. The gene calls are TRBV30 and TRBJ1-5; D uncertain. V lost 1 base and J lost 4, with 11 bases in between. Germline CDR1 is GTSNPN and CDR2 is SVGIG (reference sequence). The CDR3 spans 14 residues. CDR3 nucleotide sequence: TGTGCCTGGAGTGGCGTATTGGGGAATCAGCCCCAGCATTTT. This translates into CAWSGVLGNQPQHF.

The CDR3 nucleotides are TGCAGTGCTAGAGATTGGCGGCAGCGGGAGGGCCTCGAGACCCAGTACTTC. It specifies CSARDWRQREGLETQYF. The chain has TRBV20-1 and TRBJ2-5; 10 bases agree with TRBD2. The ends lost 0 bases at V and 5 bases at J; junction bases unmatched: 12. The CDR3 loop spans 17 amino acids. Germline V gene data show CDR1 as DFQATT and CDR2 as SNEGSKA (reference sequence).

This chain uses TRBV20-1 with TRBJ1-1; perhaps TRBD1 as D (6 bases). Trimming took off 1 base at V and 5 bases at J, with 17 bases between the two ends. The CDR3 contains 15 residues. Germline V gene data show CDR1 as DFQATT and CDR2 as SNEGSKA (reference sequence). In nucleotides, the CDR3 is TGCAGTGCTAGAGCGGGGGGGCTTTTCGGGACTGAAGCTTTCTTT. This gives the protein CSARAGGLFGTEAFF.

The genes are TRBV12-5 and TRBJ1-5; weak D call: TRBD1 (6 bases). Germline V CDR1 and CDR2: LGHNT, FRNRAP. V lost 6 bases to trimming and J lost 0 bases, with 9 bases between them. The CDR3 sequence is 14 residues long. CDR3 loop: CASGDSNSNQPQHF. The CDR3 nucleotides are TGTGCTAGTGGGGACAGTAATAGCAATCAGCCCCAGCATTTT. Combining the CDR3 with reference TRBV12-5 and TRBJ1-5 gives the whole variable domain DARVTQTPRHKVTEMGQEVTMRCQPILGHNTVFWYRQTMMQGLELLAYFRNRAPLDDSGMPKDRFSAEMPDATLATLKIQPSEPRDSAVYFCASGDSNSNQPQHFGDGTRLSIL.

This sequence joins TRBV6-1 and TRBJ1-2, with 9 bases matching TRBD1. There are 14 residues in the CDR3. J lost 6 bases, V lost 6 bases, and 8 bases had no gene match. Germline V gives CDR1 MNHNS, CDR2 SASEGT. The CDR3 loop is CASRGLGTGHGYTF. CDR3 sequence (DNA): TGTGCCAGCAGAGGCCTCGGGACAGGGCATGGCTACACCTTC.

The gene calls are TRBV3-1 and TRBJ1-2; tentative D call: TRBD1 (5 bases). This CDR3 is 16 amino acids long. CDR1 is LGHDT and CDR2 is YNNKEL in the germline V gene (reference sequence). Trimming removed 2 bases from V and 0 bases from J, with 13 bases in between. The CDR3 DNA follows: TGTGCCAGCAGCCAATCGCGGGACGGAACTAACTATGGCTACACCTTC. Protein: CASSQSRDGTNYGYTF.

The chain is built from TRBV20-1 and TRBJ1-3; the D gene is possibly TRBD1 (5 bases). This CDR3 is 20 amino acids long. The germline V gene has CDR1 DFQATT and CDR2 SNEGSKA (reference sequence). The germline V and J ends were trimmed by 1 base and 0 bases, with 25 bases remaining between them. The CDR3 bases are TGCAGTGCTAGAGGTCTGAGGCGGGATCTGGGGGGTCTCTCTGGAAACACCATATATTTT. Its protein is CSARGLRRDLGGLSGNTIYF.

This clonotype was found many times. The chain employs TRBV24-1 and TRBJ2-5; D is perhaps TRBD1 or TRBD2 (5 bases each). The CDR3 sequence is 14 residues long. Germline loops: CDR1 KGHDR, CDR2 SFDVKD. The V end lost 4 bases, the J end lost 5 bases, and 13 bases lay between the germline ends. DNA of the CDR3: TGTGCCACCAGTGAAGGGACGAAGGGGGAGACCCAGTACTTC. Translating it yields CATSEGTKGETQYF.

The CDR3 region is CASSRGQGAEGANVLTF. The CDR3 coding sequence is TGTGCCAGCAGTCGGGGACAGGGGGCGGAAGGGGCCAACGTCCTGACTTTC. This chain connects TRBV12-3 or TRBV12-4 to TRBJ2-6; 12 bases align to TRBD1. The CDR3 is 17 amino acids. V dropped 5 bases and J dropped 4; count of bases not matched to a gene: 6.

The chain has TRBV3-1 and TRBJ2-7; TRBD2 matches at 10 bases. This CDR3 comprises 15 residues. Trimming took 6 bases from V and 2 from J; bases not matched to a gene: 7. Germline assignment: CDR1 LGHDT and CDR2 YNNKEL (reference sequence). The CDR3 region is CASRLTGTSAYEQYF. The CDR3 bases are TGTGCCAGCAGACTAACCGGGACTAGCGCCTACGAGCAGTACTTC.

The chain links TRBV30 to TRBJ2-5; TRBD2 matches 11 bases. V lost 2 bases and J lost 3; bases outside the gene matches: 5. The germline V gene encodes CDR1 GTSNPN and CDR2 SVGIG (reference sequence). The CDR3 totals 15 residues. The DNA for the CDR3 is TGTGCCTGGAGTCGATTGGGACTAGCGGAAGAGACCCAGTACTTC. This translates into CAWSRLGLAEETQYF.

In this sample, this clonotype turned up a few times. This chain joins TRBV12-3 or TRBV12-4 and TRBJ1-1; TRBD1 matches 9 bases. This CDR3 is built from 18 residues. The V and J ends lost 3 bases and 4 bases, in that order; junction bases with no gene match: 15. CDR3 residues: CASSFERGTGIFGTEAFF. In DNA, the CDR3 is TGTGCCAGCAGTTTTGAGCGCGGGACAGGGATTTTCGGCACTGAAGCTTTCTTT.

This sequence joins TRBV14 and TRBJ2-3, with D perhaps matching TRBD1 (5 bases). Germline-derived CDR1 and CDR2 are SGHDN and FVKESK. The CDR3 covers 15 residues. Trimming took off 5 bases at V and 0 bases at J, with 12 bases between the two ends. In DNA, the CDR3 is TGTGCCAGCAGCAAGAGACAGACTAGCACAGATACGCAGTATTTT. Encoded protein: CASSKRQTSTDTQYF.

This clonotype appeared a few times. This chain joins TRBV30 and TRBJ2-1; 7 bases agree with TRBD2. CDR1 and CDR2 from the germline V gene are GTSNPN and SVGIG (reference sequence). The trim removed 0 bases at V and 2 bases at J, leaving 7 bases unmatched. The CDR3 spans 16 residues. CDR3 sequence: CAWSVRKGTTYNEQFF. The CDR3 region has the DNA TGTGCCTGGAGTGTACGGAAGGGGACTACCTACAATGAGCAGTTCTTC.

CDR3: CSVDWGSSAPDTQYF. CDR3 in DNA: TGCAGCGTTGATTGGGGGTCCTCCGCACCAGATACGCAGTATTTT. The V and J genes are TRBV29-1 and TRBJ2-3; D is possibly TRBD1 or TRBD2 (5 bases each). Germline-derived CDR1 and CDR2 are SQVTM and ANQGSEA. The CDR3 totals 15 residues. Between the trimmed V and J ends, which lost 3 bases and 4 bases, there was a span of 17 bases.

This clonotype was observed a handful of times. The chain carries TRBV4-1 and TRBJ2-5; D may be TRBD1 or TRBD2 (5 bases each). Germline CDR1 reads MGHRA; CDR2 reads YSYEKL. V was pared by 0 bases and J by 5 bases, with 13 bases between. CDR3 size: 15 residues. CDR3 DNA: TGCGCCAGCAGCCAAGAGGGCAGGGACGGTGAGACCCAGTACTTC. It translates to CASSQEGRDGETQYF.